This T cell receptor (beta chain) was retrieved from a study of long-term antiretroviral therapy in people with HIV. Study-wide context: The earliest specimens came about a decade ahead of the 2015 immediate-ART recommendation.

Study observations and caveats: Across all time points, the repertoire was dominated by clones that expanded before ART. Among HIV repertoires, CDR3 length ranges were narrower than those of controls.

Samples were assayed with immunoSEQ v3.0 at survey level. For each individual sample, sequencing targeted about 35,000-55,000 T-cell genomes. Generated by immunoSEQ multiplex PCR, the TCRdb table keeps only in-frame clones and is missing some. Of about 17,000 clones listed, 70% to 90% were seen once; the top ten hold roughly 8.3%. As for this clone: Its cognate antigen is unknown.

The CDR3 has 18 residues. Germline V CDR1 and CDR2: LNHDA, SQIVND (reference sequence). Trimming took off 0 bases at V and 0 bases at J, with 15 bases between the two ends. V and J are TRBV19 and TRBJ1-3; possible D gene TRBD1, 5 bases. The TCR was taken from a man between 50 and 59 years old with HIV. The input for sequencing was unsorted PBMCs, taken 0.3 years before starting antiretroviral therapy. This CDR3 reads CASSIDFRRGLSGNTIYF. For the CDR3, the DNA is TGTGCCAGTAGTATAGATTTCCGGCGGGGCCTCTCTGGAAACACCATATATTTT.